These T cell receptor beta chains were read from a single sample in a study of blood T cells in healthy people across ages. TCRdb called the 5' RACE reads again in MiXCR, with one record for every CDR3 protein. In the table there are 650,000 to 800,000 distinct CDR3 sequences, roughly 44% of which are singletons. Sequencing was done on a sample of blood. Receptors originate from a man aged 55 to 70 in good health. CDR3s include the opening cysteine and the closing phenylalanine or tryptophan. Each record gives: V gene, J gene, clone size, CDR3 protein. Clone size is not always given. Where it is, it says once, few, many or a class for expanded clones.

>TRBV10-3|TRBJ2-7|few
CAISDLQGSYEQYF
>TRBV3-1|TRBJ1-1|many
CASSLTVNTEAFF
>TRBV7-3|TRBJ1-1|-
CASSADRNTEAFF
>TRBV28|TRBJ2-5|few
CASSLLTDNQETQYF
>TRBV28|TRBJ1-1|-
CASTLAGRKNTEAFF
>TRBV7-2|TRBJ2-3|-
CASSLGISGGLGTQYF
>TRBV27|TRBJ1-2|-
CASSSHRGRRGYTF
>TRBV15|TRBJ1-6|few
CATSRDTIDSPLHF
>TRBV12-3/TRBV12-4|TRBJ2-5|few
CASSQGQGSTETQYF
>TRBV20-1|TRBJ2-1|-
CSARDLLETQFF
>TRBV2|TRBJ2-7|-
CASSDFGVRAYEQYF
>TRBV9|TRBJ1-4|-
CASSVDPGTNEKLFF
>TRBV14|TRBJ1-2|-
CASSRSATTRGYTF
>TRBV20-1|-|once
CSARDARGSYEQYF
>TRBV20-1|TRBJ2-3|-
CSAPSGGKNTDTQYF
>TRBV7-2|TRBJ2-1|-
CATLGLAGLNEQFF
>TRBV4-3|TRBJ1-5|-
CASSADRGRGQPQHF
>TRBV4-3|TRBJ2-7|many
CASSQETKNPYEQYF
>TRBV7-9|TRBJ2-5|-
CASSPSEGAGETQYF
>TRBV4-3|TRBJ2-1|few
CASSQTPRFNEQFF
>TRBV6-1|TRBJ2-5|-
CASSGIGDLLETQYF
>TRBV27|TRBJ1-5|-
CASSYGGHLSQPQHF
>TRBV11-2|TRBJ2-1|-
CASSLRDRGEQFF
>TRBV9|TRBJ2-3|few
CASSVGGGPGADTQYF
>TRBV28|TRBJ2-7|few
CASSSRTEISYEQYF
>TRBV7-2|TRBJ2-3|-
CASSQPHDTQYF
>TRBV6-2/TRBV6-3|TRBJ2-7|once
CASGTDTYLSYEQYF
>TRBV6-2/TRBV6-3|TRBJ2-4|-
CASSGTPKNIQYF
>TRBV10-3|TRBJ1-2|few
CAISDRTGYGYTF
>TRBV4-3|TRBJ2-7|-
CASSQAGRGSYEQYF
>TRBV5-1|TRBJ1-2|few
CASSATGTEYGYTF
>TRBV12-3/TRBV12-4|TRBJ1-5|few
CASSPGVIRVVNQPQHF
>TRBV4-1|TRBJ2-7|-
CASSQDVPSQQYF
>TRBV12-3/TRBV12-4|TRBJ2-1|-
CASSFGQRTNEQFF
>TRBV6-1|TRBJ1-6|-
CASSESLDGFRSPLHF
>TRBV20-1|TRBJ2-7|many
CSATGRGYEQYF
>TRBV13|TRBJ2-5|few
CASSPGQGAKTQYF
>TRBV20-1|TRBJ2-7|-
CSASVLARYEQYF
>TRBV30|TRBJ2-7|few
CAWRKVPAYEQYF
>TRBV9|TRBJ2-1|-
CASSAIAGGPDEQFF
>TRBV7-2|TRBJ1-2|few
CASSRVGGSANYGYTF
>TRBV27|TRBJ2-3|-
CASSFGARLTDTQYF
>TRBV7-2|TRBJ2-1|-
CASSLRGSGVRYKEQFF
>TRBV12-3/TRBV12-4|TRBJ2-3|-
CASSSQDRGRIDTQYF
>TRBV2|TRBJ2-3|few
CASKPGTSTDTQYF
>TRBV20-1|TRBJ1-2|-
CSARDRGHDGYTF
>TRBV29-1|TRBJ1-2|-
CSVRRTGVMGYTF
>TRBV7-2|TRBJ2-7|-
CASSLFKRRYEQYF
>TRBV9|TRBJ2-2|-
CASSPYYSGGSNTGKLFF
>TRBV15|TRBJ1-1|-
CATSRGDFNTEAFF
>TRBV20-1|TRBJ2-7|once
CSARETGTSGPSEQYF
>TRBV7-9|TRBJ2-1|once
CASSSTSGGKTSSYNEQFF
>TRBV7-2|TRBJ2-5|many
CASSLVAGYQETQYF
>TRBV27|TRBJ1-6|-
CASSRTPYNSPLHF
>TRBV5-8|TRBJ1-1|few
CASSFGTLNTEAFF